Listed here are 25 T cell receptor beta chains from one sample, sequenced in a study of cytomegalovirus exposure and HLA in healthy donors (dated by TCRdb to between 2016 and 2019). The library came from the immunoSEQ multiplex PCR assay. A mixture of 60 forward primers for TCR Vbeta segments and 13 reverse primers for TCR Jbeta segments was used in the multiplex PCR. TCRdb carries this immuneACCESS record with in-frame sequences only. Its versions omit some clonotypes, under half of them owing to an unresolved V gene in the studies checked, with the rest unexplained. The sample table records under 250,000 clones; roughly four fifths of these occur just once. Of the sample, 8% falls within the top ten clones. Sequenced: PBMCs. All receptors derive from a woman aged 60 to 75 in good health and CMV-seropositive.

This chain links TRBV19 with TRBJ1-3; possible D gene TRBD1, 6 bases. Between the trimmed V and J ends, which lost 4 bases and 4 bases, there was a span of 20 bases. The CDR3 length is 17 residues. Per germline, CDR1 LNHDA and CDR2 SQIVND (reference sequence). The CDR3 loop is CASSTTTGPGIGNTIYF. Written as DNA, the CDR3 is TGTGCCAGTAGTACAACAACAGGGCCGGGTATAGGAAACACCATATATTTT.

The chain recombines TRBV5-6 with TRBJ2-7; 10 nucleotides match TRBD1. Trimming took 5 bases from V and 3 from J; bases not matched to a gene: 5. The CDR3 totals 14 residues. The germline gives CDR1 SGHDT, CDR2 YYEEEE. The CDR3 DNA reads TGTGCCAGCAGACACCGGGACAGGGGCTACGAGCAGTACTTC. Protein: CASRHRDRGYEQYF.

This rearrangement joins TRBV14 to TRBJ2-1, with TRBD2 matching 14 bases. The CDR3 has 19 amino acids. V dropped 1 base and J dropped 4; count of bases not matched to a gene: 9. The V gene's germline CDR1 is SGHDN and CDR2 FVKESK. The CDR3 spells CASSQAGTSGRAGYNEQFF. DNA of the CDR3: TGTGCCAGCAGCCAAGCCGGGACTAGCGGGAGAGCGGGGTACAATGAGCAGTTCTTC.

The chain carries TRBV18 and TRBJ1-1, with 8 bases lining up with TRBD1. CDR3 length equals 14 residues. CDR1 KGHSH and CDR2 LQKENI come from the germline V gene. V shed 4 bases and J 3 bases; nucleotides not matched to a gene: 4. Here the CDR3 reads CASSQDRADTEAFF. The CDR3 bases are TGTGCCAGCTCACAGGACAGGGCGGACACTGAAGCTTTCTTT.

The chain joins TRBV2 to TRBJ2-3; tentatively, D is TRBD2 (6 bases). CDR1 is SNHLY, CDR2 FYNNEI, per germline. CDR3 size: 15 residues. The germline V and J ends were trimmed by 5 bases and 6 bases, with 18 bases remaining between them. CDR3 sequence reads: CASSRGWRGSDTQYF. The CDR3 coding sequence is TGTGCCAGCAGTCGAGGTTGGCGGGGATCGGATACGCAGTATTTT.

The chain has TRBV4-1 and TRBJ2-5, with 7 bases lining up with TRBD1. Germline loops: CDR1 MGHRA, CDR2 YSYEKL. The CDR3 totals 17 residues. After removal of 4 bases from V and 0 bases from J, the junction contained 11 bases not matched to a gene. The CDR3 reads CASSPRLVGQYQETQYF. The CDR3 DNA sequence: TGCGCCAGCAGCCCCCGGCTAGTGGGACAGTACCAAGAGACCCAGTACTTC.

This CDR3 reads CSVGYRDRQTQYF. Written as DNA, the CDR3 is TGCAGCGTTGGGTACAGGGATCGTCAGACCCAGTACTTC. The J gene is TRBJ2-5, the V gene TRBV29-1; TRBD1 is a possible D gene (6 bases). The V gene's germline CDR1 is SQVTM and CDR2 ANQGSEA. The CDR3 loop spans 13 amino acids. V lost 4 bases and J lost 6, with 15 bases in between.

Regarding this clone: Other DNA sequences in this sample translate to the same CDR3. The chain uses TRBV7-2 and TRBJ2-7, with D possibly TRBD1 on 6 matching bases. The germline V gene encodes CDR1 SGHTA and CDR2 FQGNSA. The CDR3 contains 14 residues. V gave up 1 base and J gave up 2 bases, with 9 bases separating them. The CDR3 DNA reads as TGTGCCAGCAGCTTAGGTGGGGGCCCCTACGAGCAGTACTTC. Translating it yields CASSLGGGPYEQYF.

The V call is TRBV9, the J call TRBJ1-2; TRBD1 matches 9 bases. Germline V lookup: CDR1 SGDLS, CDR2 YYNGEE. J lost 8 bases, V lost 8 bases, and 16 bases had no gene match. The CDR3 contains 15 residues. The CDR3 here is CASGGQGPLATGYTF. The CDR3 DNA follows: TGTGCCAGTGGGGGACAGGGTCCCCTTGCGACGGGCTACACCTTC.

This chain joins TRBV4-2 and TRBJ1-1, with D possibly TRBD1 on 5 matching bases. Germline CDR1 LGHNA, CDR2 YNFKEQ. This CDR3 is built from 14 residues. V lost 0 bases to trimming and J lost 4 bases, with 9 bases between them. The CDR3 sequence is CASSQDLGLTEAFF. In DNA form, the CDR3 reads TGTGCCAGCAGCCAAGATTTGGGGCTCACTGAAGCTTTCTTT.

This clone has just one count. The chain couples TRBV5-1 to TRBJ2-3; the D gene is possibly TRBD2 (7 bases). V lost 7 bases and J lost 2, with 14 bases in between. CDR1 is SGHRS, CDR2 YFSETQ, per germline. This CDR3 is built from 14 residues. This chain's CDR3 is CASSRGDNTDTQYF. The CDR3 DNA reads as TGCGCCAGCTCCCGGGGGGACAACACAGATACGCAGTATTTT.

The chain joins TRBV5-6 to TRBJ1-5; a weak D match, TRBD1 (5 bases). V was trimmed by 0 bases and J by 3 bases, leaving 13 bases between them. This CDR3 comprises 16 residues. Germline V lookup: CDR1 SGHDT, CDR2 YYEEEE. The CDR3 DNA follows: TGTGCCAGCAGCTTGGCCCCACAGGCCAACAATCAGCCCCAGCATTTT. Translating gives CASSLAPQANNQPQHF.

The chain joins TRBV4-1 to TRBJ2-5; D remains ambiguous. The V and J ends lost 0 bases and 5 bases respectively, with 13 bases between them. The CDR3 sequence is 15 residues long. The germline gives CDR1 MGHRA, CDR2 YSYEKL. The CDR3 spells CASSQDAVVSETQYF. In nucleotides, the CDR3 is TGCGCCAGCAGCCAAGATGCGGTGGTTTCGGAGACCCAGTACTTC.

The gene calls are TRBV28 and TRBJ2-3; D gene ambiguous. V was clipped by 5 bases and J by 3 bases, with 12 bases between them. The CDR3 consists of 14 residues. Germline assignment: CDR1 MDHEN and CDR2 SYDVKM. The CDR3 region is CASSHGSGTDTQYF. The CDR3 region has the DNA TGTGCCAGCAGTCATGGTTCCGGGACAGATACGCAGTATTTT.

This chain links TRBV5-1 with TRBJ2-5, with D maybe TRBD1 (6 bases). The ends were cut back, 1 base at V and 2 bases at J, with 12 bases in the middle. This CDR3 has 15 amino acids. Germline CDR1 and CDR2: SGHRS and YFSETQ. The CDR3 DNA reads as TGCGCCAGCAGCTTGTGGGCAGGGGAACAAGAGACCCAGTACTTC. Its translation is CASSLWAGEQETQYF.

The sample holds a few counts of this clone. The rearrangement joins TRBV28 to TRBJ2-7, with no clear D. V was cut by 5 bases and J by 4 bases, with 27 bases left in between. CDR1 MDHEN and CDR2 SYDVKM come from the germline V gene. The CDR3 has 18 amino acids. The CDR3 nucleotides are TGTGCCAGCAGTACCACCCCCTGGCCCAAGCCCCTGACTTACGAGCAGTACTTC. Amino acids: CASSTTPWPKPLTYEQYF.

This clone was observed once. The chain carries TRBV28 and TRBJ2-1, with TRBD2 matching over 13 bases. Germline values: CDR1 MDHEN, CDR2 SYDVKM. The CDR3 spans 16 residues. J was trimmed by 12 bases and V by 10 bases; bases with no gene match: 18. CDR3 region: CATRDLRTSGRGVQFF. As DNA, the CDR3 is TGTGCCACCCGAGATTTGAGGACTAGCGGGAGAGGGGTGCAGTTCTTC.

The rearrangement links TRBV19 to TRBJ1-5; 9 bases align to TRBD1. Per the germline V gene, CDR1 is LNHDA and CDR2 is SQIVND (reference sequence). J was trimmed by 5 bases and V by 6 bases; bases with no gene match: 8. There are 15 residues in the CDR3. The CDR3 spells CASRQQGAADQPQHF. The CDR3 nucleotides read TGTGCCAGTAGGCAACAGGGGGCAGCTGATCAGCCCCAGCATTTT.

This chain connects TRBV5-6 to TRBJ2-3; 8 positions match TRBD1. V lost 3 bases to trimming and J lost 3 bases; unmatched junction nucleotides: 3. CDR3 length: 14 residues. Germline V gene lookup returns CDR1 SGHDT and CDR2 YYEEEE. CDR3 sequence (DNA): TGTGCCAGCAGCTGGACAGGGACGACAGATACGCAGTATTTT. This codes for CASSWTGTTDTQYF.

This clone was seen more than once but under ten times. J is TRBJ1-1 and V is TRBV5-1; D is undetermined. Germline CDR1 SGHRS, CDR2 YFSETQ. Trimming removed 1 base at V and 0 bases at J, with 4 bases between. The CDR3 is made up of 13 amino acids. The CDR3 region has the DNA TGCGCCAGCAGCTTGACACTGAACACTGAAGCTTTCTTT. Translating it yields CASSLTLNTEAFF.

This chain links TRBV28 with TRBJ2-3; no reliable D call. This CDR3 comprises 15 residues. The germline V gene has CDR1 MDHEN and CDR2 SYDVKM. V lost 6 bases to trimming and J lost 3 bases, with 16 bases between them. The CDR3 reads CASRPSWAETDTQYF. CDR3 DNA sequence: TGTGCCAGCAGACCCAGTTGGGCAGAAACAGATACGCAGTATTTT.

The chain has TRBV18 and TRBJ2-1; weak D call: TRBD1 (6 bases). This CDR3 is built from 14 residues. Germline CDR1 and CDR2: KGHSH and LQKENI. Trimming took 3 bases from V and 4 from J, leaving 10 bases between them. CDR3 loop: CASSPPGHYNEQFF. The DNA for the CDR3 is TGTGCCAGCTCACCCCCGGGACATTACAATGAGCAGTTCTTC.

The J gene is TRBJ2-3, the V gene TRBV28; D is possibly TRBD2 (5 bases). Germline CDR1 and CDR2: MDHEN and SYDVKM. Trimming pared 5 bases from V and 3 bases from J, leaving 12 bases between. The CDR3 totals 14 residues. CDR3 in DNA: TGTGCCAGCAGTGAAGCGGCTGGGACAGATACGCAGTATTTT. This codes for CASSEAAGTDTQYF.

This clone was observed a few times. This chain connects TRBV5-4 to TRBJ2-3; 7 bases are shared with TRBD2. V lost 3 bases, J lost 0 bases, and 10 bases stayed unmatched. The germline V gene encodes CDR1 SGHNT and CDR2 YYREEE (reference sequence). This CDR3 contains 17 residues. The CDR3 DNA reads TGTGCCAGCAGCTCTAGATCTAGCGGAGGTAGCACAGATACGCAGTATTTT. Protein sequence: CASSSRSSGGSTDTQYF.

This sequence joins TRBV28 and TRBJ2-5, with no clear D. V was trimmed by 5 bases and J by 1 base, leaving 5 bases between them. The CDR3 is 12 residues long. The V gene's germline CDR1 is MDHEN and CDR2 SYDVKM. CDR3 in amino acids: CASSPSQETQYF. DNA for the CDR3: TGTGCCAGCAGTCCTAGCCAAGAGACCCAGTACTTC.